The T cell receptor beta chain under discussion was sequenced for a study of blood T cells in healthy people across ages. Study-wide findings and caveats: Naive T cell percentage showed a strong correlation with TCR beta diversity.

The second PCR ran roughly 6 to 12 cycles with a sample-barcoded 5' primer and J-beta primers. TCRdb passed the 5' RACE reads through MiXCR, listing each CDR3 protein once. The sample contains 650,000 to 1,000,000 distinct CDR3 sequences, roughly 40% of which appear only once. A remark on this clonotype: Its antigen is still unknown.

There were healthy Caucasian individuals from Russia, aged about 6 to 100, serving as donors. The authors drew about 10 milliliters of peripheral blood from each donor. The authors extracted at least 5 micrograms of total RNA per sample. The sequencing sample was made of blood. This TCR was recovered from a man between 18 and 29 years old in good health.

The CDR3 loop reads CSARATSGADNEQFF. The CDR3 DNA reads TGCAGTGCTAGAGCGACTAGCGGGGCGGACAATGAGCAGTTCTTC. The chain is built from TRBV20-1 and TRBJ2-1, with TRBD2 matching over 11 bases. Germline CDR1 DFQATT, CDR2 SNEGSKA (reference sequence). Trimming removed 1 base from V and 5 bases from J; junction bases left unmatched: 4. CDR3 size: 15 residues.